The present T cell receptor beta chain was sequenced within a study of response to subunit inactivated influenza vaccine. Study-level points and caveats: Each seasonal influenza vaccination recruits few new T cells, the authors suggested.

MiXCR was run by TCRdb on the RT-PCR reads, yielding one entry per CDR3 protein. The repertoire has 650,000 or so distinct CDR3 sequences, less than 15% of them found once; the top ten carry about 7.6%. Concerning this clonotype: Antigen unknown.

Germline V gene lookup returns CDR1 SGHKS and CDR2 YYEKEE (reference sequence). V was cut by 1 base and J by 6 bases, with 11 bases left in between. This CDR3 comprises 14 residues. Sequencing was performed on PBMCs from blood, taken 14 to 15 days before vaccination. This sequence was found in a man aged 45-65 years who received an inactivated influenza vaccine. V and J are TRBV5-5 and TRBJ1-5; D might be TRBD1 (6 bases). CDR3 in DNA: TGTGCCAGCAGCTTGTACAGGGAAGGTCAGCCCCAGCATTTT. Encoded protein: CASSLYREGQPQHF. Drawing the rest from reference TRBV5-5 and TRBJ1-5, the complete variable domain is DAGVTQSPTHLIKTRGQQVTLRCSPISGHKSVSWYQQVLGQGPQFIFQYYEKEERGRGNFPDRFSARQFPNYSSELNVNALLLGDSALYLCASSLYREGQPQHFGDGTRLSIL.